Below, 21 T cell receptor beta chains from the same sample are listed, as sequenced in a study of vaccination effects on CD4 cells after COVID-19. Investigators separated out CD4+ T cells once less than 11 days of culture had passed. Either the mRNA-1273 or the BNT162b2 vaccine was given to participants as two doses. For these TCRs, the target antigens are not known. Repertoires were generated with immunoSEQ multiplex PCR, while TCRdb's copy carries only in-frame clones and drops some. This sample has about 57,000 clones, with 78% found just once. Sequencing was performed on CD4+ T cells from PBMCs cultured without peptide, taken after COVID-19 vaccination. These receptors were taken from a human donor who received a COVID-19 vaccine.

The J gene is TRBJ2-5, the V gene TRBV7-2, with 8 bases identical to TRBD2. Trimming took 1 base from V and 1 from J; bases not matched to a gene: 2. CDR1 is SGHTA and CDR2 is FQGNSA in the germline V gene. This CDR3 is built from 15 residues. The CDR3 DNA reads as TGTGCCAGCAGCTTAGGGGGACTAGTCCAAGAGACCCAGTACTTC. Amino acid sequence: CASSLGGLVQETQYF.

The V and J genes are TRBV3-1 (or the pseudogene TRBV3-2) and TRBJ1-3; D is perhaps TRBD1 (5 bases). V lost 4 bases to trimming and J lost 9 bases, with 16 bases between them. The CDR3 runs to 14 residues. Germline CDR1 is LGHDT and CDR2 is YNNKEL (reference sequence). The CDR3 is CASSLGHQETTIYF. In DNA form, the CDR3 reads TGTGCCAGCAGCCTTGGACACCAGGAGACCACCATATATTTT.

The chain carries TRBV5-1 and TRBJ2-5; TRBD2 agrees at 11 bases. V gave up 8 bases and J gave up 5 bases; unmatched junction bases: 20. The CDR3 is 18 amino acids. Germline CDR1 reads SGHRS; CDR2 reads YFSETQ. As DNA, the CDR3 is TGCGCCAGTCGGGCGGGGCTAGCGGGGGGCCAAACGCGGGAGACCCAGTACTTC. Translation: CASRAGLAGGQTRETQYF.

The chain couples TRBV19 to TRBJ1-1; 8 nucleotides line up with TRBD1. The germline V gene has CDR1 LNHDA and CDR2 SQIVND (reference sequence). The CDR3 runs 17 residues. Unmatched junction bases numbered 14, after V lost 7 bases and J lost 1 base. The CDR3 is CASTRRTGTTPNTEAFF. DNA of the CDR3: TGTGCCAGTACCCGCCGGACAGGGACCACTCCGAACACTGAAGCTTTCTTT.

This clone is deemed medium-sized (0.01 to 0.1%). The chain has TRBV5-4 and TRBJ1-2; TRBD1 aligns across 9 bases. The CDR3 is 15 residues long. CDR1 and CDR2 from the germline V gene are SGHNT and YYREEE (reference sequence). Losses at the gene ends were 2 bases for V and 6 bases for J; bases not matched to a gene: 8. Here the CDR3 DNA reads TGTGCCAGCAGCTTCCCTCCGGGACAGGGCGATGGCTACACCTTC. This codes for CASSFPPGQGDGYTF.

V usage is TRBV19 and J usage is TRBJ2-7; D remains ambiguous. CDR1 is LNHDA, CDR2 SQIVND, per germline (reference sequence). This CDR3 region has 13 residues. V lost 3 bases and J lost 5, with 11 bases in between. Here the CDR3 reads CASSMIPKDEQYF. CDR3 nucleotide sequence: TGTGCCAGTAGTATGATCCCCAAGGACGAGCAGTACTTC.

This clone has just one count. The rearrangement uses TRBV28 and TRBJ1-2, with no clear D. Trimming shortened V by 4 bases and J by 8 bases, and 14 bases separated the two germline ends. The length of the CDR3 is 13 residues. The V gene's germline CDR1 is MDHEN and CDR2 SYDVKM. CDR3 region: CASSSHGVDGYTF. The DNA for the CDR3 is TGTGCCAGCAGTTCCCACGGGGTCGACGGCTACACCTTC.

The J gene is TRBJ2-4, the V gene TRBV4-1; no clear D gene. This CDR3 comprises 15 residues. The ends were cut back, 4 bases at V and 6 bases at J, with 16 bases in the middle. Germline V gene data show CDR1 as MGHRA and CDR2 as YSYEKL. The CDR3 here is CASSRFTGPGNIQYF. CDR3 nucleotides: TGCGCCAGCAGCCGCTTTACCGGGCCCGGAAACATTCAGTACTTC.

The chain is built from TRBV5-6 and TRBJ2-6; no definite D call. CDR1 is SGHDT, CDR2 YYEEEE, per germline. This CDR3 contains 15 residues. Trimming shortened V by 3 bases and J by 2 bases, and 9 bases separated the two germline ends. The CDR3 sequence: CASSSEGTGANVLTF. As DNA, the CDR3 is TGTGCCAGCAGCTCCGAAGGGACTGGGGCCAACGTCCTGACTTTC.

The chain is built from TRBV7-2 and TRBJ2-7; 7 nucleotides match TRBD1. This CDR3 is built from 14 residues. V shed 7 bases and J 3 bases; nucleotides not matched to a gene: 9. Germline V gives CDR1 SGHTA, CDR2 FQGNSA. The CDR3 here is CASKGAGLDYEQYF. In nucleotides, the CDR3 is TGTGCCAGCAAGGGGGCAGGGTTAGACTACGAGCAGTACTTC.

V usage is TRBV28 and J usage is TRBJ2-7; 11 bases agree with TRBD2. Trimming at V came to 6 bases and at J to 4 bases, leaving 5 bases not matched to a gene. Germline CDR1 and CDR2: MDHEN and SYDVKM. CDR3 length: 14 amino acids. The CDR3 here is CASRTSGSLYEQYF. CDR3 nucleotides: TGTGCCAGCAGAACTAGCGGGAGCCTATACGAGCAGTACTTC. Supplemented by reference TRBV28 and TRBJ2-7, the full variable domain reads DVKVTQSSRYLVKRTGEKVFLECVQDMDHENMFWYRQDPGLGLRLIYFSYDVKMKEKGDIPEGYSVSREKKERFSLILESASTNQTSMYLCASRTSGSLYEQYFGPGTRLTVT.

The chain carries TRBV24-1 and TRBJ2-3; 9 bases line up with TRBD2. The V segment lost 2 bases and the J segment 7 bases; nucleotides outside the gene matches: 3. The CDR3 has 14 residues. Germline V gives CDR1 KGHDR, CDR2 SFDVKD. The CDR3 reads CATSDSLAGNTQYF. The CDR3 DNA reads TGTGCCACCAGTGATTCTCTAGCGGGGAATACGCAGTATTTT.

On this clone: The CDR3 ends on some other residue instead of the conserved phenylalanine or tryptophan, so this is likely a read error. The limits of the CDR3 on the DNA are not certain, so only TCRdb's listed CDR3 is given. CDR3 sequence reads: CASSDSGYTPL. The chain recombines TRBV2 with TRBJ1-1. Per germline, CDR1 SNHLY and CDR2 FYNNEI. The CDR3 sequence runs 11 residues, both termini included.

The chain uses TRBV28 and TRBJ2-5, with TRBD1 matching 8 bases. Losses at the gene ends were 5 bases for V and 4 bases for J; bases not matched to a gene: 9. The length of the CDR3 is 15 residues. Germline V gives CDR1 MDHEN, CDR2 SYDVKM. CDR3 sequence reads: CASSRAGGNPETQYF. CDR3 coding DNA: TGTGCCAGCAGTCGGGCAGGGGGCAACCCAGAGACCCAGTACTTC.

This rearrangement joins TRBV7-6 to TRBJ2-7; D not resolved. Germline-derived CDR1 and CDR2 are SGHVS and FNYEAQ. The CDR3 has 16 residues. V lost 1 base and J lost 0, with 13 bases in between. In nucleotides, the CDR3 is TGTGCCAGCAGCTTAGAGTTCGGGTCGAGCTCCTACGAGCAGTACTTC. As protein: CASSLEFGSSSYEQYF.

The CDR3 here is CASSYTSTGANVLTF. CDR3 DNA: TGTGCCAGCAGTTACACCTCGACTGGGGCCAACGTCCTGACTTTC. The chain combines TRBV6-5 with TRBJ2-6; D is undetermined. The length of the CDR3 is 15 residues. Trimming cost V 2 bases and J 2 bases, with 7 bases left between them. Germline V CDR1 and CDR2: MNHEY, SVGAGI.

The CDR3 DNA reads as TGTGCCAGCAGTTACTCGAGTGTGGCGGGCGGGGATTACAATGAGCAGTTCTTC. Protein product: CASSYSSVAGGDYNEQFF. The chain recombines TRBV6-2 or TRBV6-3 with TRBJ2-1; TRBD2 might be the D (6 bases). From germline, CDR1 is MNHEY and CDR2 SVGEGT. V lost 0 bases, J lost 4 bases, and 19 bases lay in between. This CDR3 is 18 amino acids long.

This chain connects TRBV7-9 to TRBJ2-5; D might be TRBD2 (7 bases). The V gene lost 5 bases and the J gene lost 5 bases, with 15 bases spanning the gap. Germline CDR1 reads SEHNR; CDR2 reads FQNEAQ (reference sequence). This CDR3 is 14 amino acids long. The CDR3 DNA follows: TGTGCCAGCAGCCCAGACGCGGGGGCGGAGACCCAGTACTTC. Translated, it gives CASSPDAGAETQYF.

The V call is TRBV21-1, the J call TRBJ1-5. TRBV21-1 is listed as a pseudogene. The CDR3 covers 10 residues. CDR3 in amino acids: CATLDQPQHF. The CDR3 DNA follows: TGTGCCACCCTCGATCAGCCCCAGCATTTT.

The chain carries TRBV24-1 and TRBJ1-2, with D possibly matching TRBD1 (6 bases). The V end was cut by 9 bases, the J end by 4 bases, with 14 bases between. The germline CDR1 and CDR2 sequences are KGHDR and SFDVKD. The CDR3 is made up of 13 amino acids. The CDR3 here is CATPTTGRYGYTF. The DNA for the CDR3 is TGTGCCACCCCCACCACAGGGCGCTATGGCTACACCTTC.

This clone has just one count. The CDR3 spells CASTTILRRPLDTGELFF. The CDR3 DNA reads as TGCGCCAGCACTACCATACTGCGTAGACCTTTGGACACCGGGGAGCTGTTTTTT. The J gene is TRBJ2-2, the V gene TRBV10-1; D call uncertain. This CDR3 spans 18 amino acids. Germline V gene lookup returns CDR1 WNHNN and CDR2 SYGVQD (reference sequence). Between the trimmed V and J ends, which lost 7 bases and 3 bases, there was a span of 24 bases.